The rows below give T cell receptor beta chains drawn from one sample of a study of T cells in localized non-small cell lung cancer. Sequencing used immunoSEQ multiplex PCR; TCRdb keeps in-frame clones, though not all of them. The repertoire consists of roughly 35,000 clones, with 85% to 95% occurring once and the leading ten covering roughly 7.7%. The source material was peripheral blood, sampled before any cancer treatment. These receptors were collected from a female donor of 60 years or more with stage I lung adenocarcinoma. Both conserved end residues are part of each CDR3. The order of the fields is clone size, V gene, J gene, CDR3 length, D gene, CDR3 protein, CDR3 DNA. The D gene is left open where the match is weak. Where a row states a size, it is once, few, many or the class of an expanded clone; other rows omit it.

abundance: .; v_gene: TRBV2; j_gene: TRBJ1-1; len: 14; d_gene: .; CDR3aa: CASSEAEKVTEAFF; CDR3nt: TGTGCCAGCAGTGAAGCGGAGAAGGTCACTGAAGCTTTCTTT
abundance: .; v_gene: TRBV9; j_gene: TRBJ2-1; len: 14; d_gene: .; CDR3aa: CASSVVTGAGEQFF; CDR3nt: TGTGCCAGCAGCGTAGTTACGGGAGCGGGTGAGCAGTTCTTC
abundance: .; v_gene: TRBV2; j_gene: TRBJ2-1; len: 15; d_gene: TRBD1; CDR3aa: CASRPGTGINNEQFF; CDR3nt: TGTGCCAGCAGACCCGGGACAGGGATTAACAATGAGCAGTTCTTC
abundance: .; v_gene: TRBV11-1; j_gene: TRBJ2-5; len: 15; d_gene: TRBD2; CDR3aa: CASSPGGRPQETQYF; CDR3nt: TGTGCCAGCAGCCCGGGGGGGAGGCCCCAAGAGACCCAGTACTTC
abundance: .; v_gene: TRBV2; j_gene: TRBJ2-5; len: 15; d_gene: TRBD2; CDR3aa: CASSEAGLAGAPQYF; CDR3nt: TGTGCCAGCAGTGAAGCCGGGCTAGCGGGGGCCCCACAGTACTTC
abundance: .; v_gene: TRBV6-1; j_gene: TRBJ1-1; len: 12; d_gene: .; CDR3aa: CASRQGHTEAFF; CDR3nt: TGTGCCAGCAGGCAGGGGCACACTGAAGCTTTCTTT
abundance: .; v_gene: TRBV12-2; j_gene: TRBJ2-3; len: 14; d_gene: .; CDR3aa: CASRWDRGKDTQYF; CDR3nt: TGTGCAAGTCGCTGGGACAGGGGAAAAGATACGCAGTATTTT
abundance: .; v_gene: TRBV30; j_gene: TRBJ1-3; len: 14; d_gene: TRBD1; CDR3aa: CAFHQGAGGNTIYF; CDR3nt: TGTGCCTTTCACCAGGGGGCCGGTGGAAACACCATATATTTT
abundance: .; v_gene: TRBV6-6; j_gene: TRBJ1-5; len: 14; d_gene: .; CDR3aa: CASRLLAGSQPQHF; CDR3nt: TGTGCCAGCAGACTCTTAGCAGGGAGTCAGCCCCAGCATTTT
abundance: .; v_gene: TRBV7-3; j_gene: TRBJ2-5; len: 14; d_gene: .; CDR3aa: CASSFRGHSETQYF; CDR3nt: TGTGCCAGCAGCTTCCGCGGACATTCGGAGACCCAGTACTTC
abundance: .; v_gene: TRBV6-5; j_gene: TRBJ1-2; len: 13; d_gene: .; CDR3aa: CASSGRGRSGYTF; CDR3nt: TGTGCCAGCAGCGGCCGGGGGCGAAGTGGCTACACCTTC
abundance: few; v_gene: TRBV10-3; j_gene: TRBJ1-2; len: 15; d_gene: .; CDR3aa: CAISGTRGETNGYTF; CDR3nt: TGTGCCATCAGTGGCACCAGGGGTGAAACGAATGGCTACACCTTC
abundance: .; v_gene: TRBV19; j_gene: TRBJ2-1; len: 14; d_gene: .; CDR3aa: CASGRSGSYNEQFF; CDR3nt: TGTGCCAGTGGGCGGAGCGGCTCCTACAATGAGCAGTTCTTC
abundance: .; v_gene: TRBV5-1; j_gene: TRBJ1-1; len: 16; d_gene: .; CDR3aa: CASSEQGLPSDTEAFF; CDR3nt: TGCGCCAGCAGCGAACAGGGTTTACCTTCGGACACTGAAGCTTTCTTT
abundance: few; v_gene: TRBV2; j_gene: TRBJ1-5; len: 16; d_gene: .; CDR3aa: CASSEALQGASQPQHF; CDR3nt: TGTGCCAGCAGTGAAGCGCTTCAAGGCGCGAGTCAGCCCCAGCATTTT
abundance: .; v_gene: TRBV6-5; j_gene: TRBJ2-3; len: 12; d_gene: .; CDR3aa: CASSPITDTQYF; CDR3nt: TGTGCCAGCAGTCCCATCACAGATACGCAGTATTTT
abundance: once; v_gene: TRBV7-8; j_gene: TRBJ1-5; len: 13; d_gene: .; CDR3aa: CASSPGVNQPQHF; CDR3nt: TGTGCCAGCAGTCCGGGAGTCAATCAGCCCCAGCATTTT
abundance: .; v_gene: TRBV29-1; j_gene: TRBJ2-4; len: 13; d_gene: .; CDR3aa: CSVEVNPANIQYF; CDR3nt: TGCAGCGTTGAAGTAAACCCAGCGAACATTCAGTACTTC
abundance: .; v_gene: TRBV6-6; j_gene: TRBJ2-3; len: 16; d_gene: TRBD2; CDR3aa: CASSYSSGRWTDTQYF; CDR3nt: TGTGCCAGCAGTTACTCGAGCGGGAGGTGGACAGATACGCAGTATTTT
abundance: .; v_gene: TRBV18; j_gene: TRBJ1-3; len: 12; d_gene: .; CDR3aa: CASSPEVNTIYF; CDR3nt: TGTGCCAGCTCACCAGAGGTAAACACCATATATTTT
abundance: .; v_gene: TRBV6-1; j_gene: TRBJ2-3; len: 17; d_gene: .; CDR3aa: CASSEVITGTRTDTQYF; CDR3nt: TGTGCCAGCAGTGAAGTGATAACGGGGACACGCACAGATACGCAGTATTTT
abundance: .; v_gene: TRBV28; j_gene: TRBJ2-7; len: 16; d_gene: .; CDR3aa: CASSLHTGFFNNEQYF; CDR3nt: TGTGCCAGCAGTTTGCACACAGGGTTCTTTAATAACGAGCAGTACTTC
abundance: once; v_gene: TRBV19; j_gene: TRBJ1-5; len: 16; d_gene: TRBD1; CDR3aa: CASSPQGQGANQPQHF; CDR3nt: TGTGCCAGTAGTCCCCAGGGACAGGGCGCCAATCAGCCCCAGCATTTT
abundance: .; v_gene: TRBV7-2; j_gene: TRBJ2-3; len: 20; d_gene: TRBD2; CDR3aa: CASSLAPIVSGRASTDTQYF; CDR3nt: TGTGCCAGCAGCTTAGCGCCAATCGTGAGCGGGAGGGCTAGCACAGATACGCAGTATTTT
abundance: .; v_gene: TRBV28; j_gene: TRBJ1-5; len: 14; d_gene: .; CDR3aa: CASSLRQLNQPQHF; CDR3nt: TGTGCCAGCAGTTTACGACAGCTGAATCAGCCCCAGCATTTT
abundance: .; v_gene: TRBV7-2; j_gene: TRBJ2-1; len: 17; d_gene: TRBD1; CDR3aa: CASTIDPRGQGYNEQFF; CDR3nt: TGTGCCAGCACAATCGACCCGAGGGGACAGGGTTACAATGAGCAGTTCTTC
abundance: few; v_gene: TRBV5-6; j_gene: TRBJ1-4; len: 13; d_gene: TRBD1; CDR3aa: CASSFDRDEKLFF; CDR3nt: TGTGCCAGCAGCTTCGACAGGGATGAAAAACTGTTTTTT
abundance: .; v_gene: TRBV11-2; j_gene: TRBJ1-4; len: 13; d_gene: .; CDR3aa: CASSLGQKEKLFF; CDR3nt: TGTGCCAGCAGCTTGGGACAAAAAGAAAAACTGTTTTTT
abundance: .; v_gene: TRBV21-1; j_gene: TRBJ2-5; len: 14; d_gene: .; CDR3aa: CASSADRGEETQYF; CDR3nt: TGTGCCAGCAGTGCCGACAGGGGCGAGGAGACCCAGTACTTC
abundance: .; v_gene: TRBV12-5; j_gene: TRBJ2-1; len: 15; d_gene: TRBD2; CDR3aa: CASGSGTSGIYEQFF; CDR3nt: TGTGCTAGTGGATCCGGGACTAGCGGGATTTATGAGCAGTTCTTC
abundance: .; v_gene: TRBV7-2; j_gene: TRBJ1-4; len: 13; d_gene: TRBD1; CDR3aa: CASRQGAGEKLFF; CDR3nt: TGTGCCAGCCGACAGGGGGCGGGAGAAAAACTGTTTTTT
abundance: .; v_gene: TRBV29-1; j_gene: TRBJ1-5; len: 13; d_gene: .; CDR3aa: CSVGLGSNQPQHF; CDR3nt: TGCAGCGTTGGGTTGGGGAGCAATCAGCCCCAGCATTTT
abundance: .; v_gene: TRBV9; j_gene: TRBJ2-1; len: 15; d_gene: TRBD2; CDR3aa: CASSEGLAGYNEQFF; CDR3nt: TGTGCCAGCAGCGAGGGACTAGCGGGCTACAATGAGCAGTTCTTC
abundance: .; v_gene: TRBV28; j_gene: TRBJ2-7; len: 12; d_gene: .; CDR3aa: CASSPRWYEQYF; CDR3nt: TGTGCCAGCAGTCCCAGATGGTACGAGCAGTACTTC